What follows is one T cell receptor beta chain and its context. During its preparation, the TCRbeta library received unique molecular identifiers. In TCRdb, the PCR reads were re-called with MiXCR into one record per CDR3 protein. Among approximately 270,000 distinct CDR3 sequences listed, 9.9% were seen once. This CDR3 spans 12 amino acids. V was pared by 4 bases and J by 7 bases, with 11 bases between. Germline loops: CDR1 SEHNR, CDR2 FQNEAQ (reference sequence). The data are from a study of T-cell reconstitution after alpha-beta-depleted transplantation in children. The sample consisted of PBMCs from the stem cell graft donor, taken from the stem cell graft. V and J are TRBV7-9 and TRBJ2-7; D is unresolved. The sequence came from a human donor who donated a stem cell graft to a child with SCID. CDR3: CASSSRGAEQYF. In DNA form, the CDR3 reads TGTGCCAGCAGCTCCCGCGGTGCGGAGCAGTACTTC.